The next 28 T cell receptor beta chains were all read from a single sample in a study of T cells in Graves' hyperthyroidism and ophthalmopathy. The TCR beta CDR3 regions underwent amplification using RNA transcripts as the source. TCR CDR3 underwent first-round RT-PCR with the HTBI primer set. MiXCR was run by TCRdb on the multiplex PCR reads, yielding one entry per CDR3 protein. The table has hundreds of thousands of distinct CDR3 sequences, roughly 19% seen once. Source material: blood. These receptors all come from a man aged 45 to 65 with Graves' ophthalmopathy.

The chain joins TRBV6-1 to TRBJ1-1; a possible D gene is TRBD1 (6 bases). The V end lost 7 bases, the J end lost 1 base, and 16 bases lay between the germline ends. This CDR3 has 15 amino acids. In germline, CDR1 is MNHNS, CDR2 SASEGT. DNA of the CDR3: TGTGCCAGCAACCTACCGGGACATCCGAACACTGAAGCTTTCTTT. Its protein product is CASNLPGHPNTEAFF.

This clonotype was seen a single time. CDR3 loop: CSVEWPKYNEQFF. The CDR3 nucleotides are TGCAGCGTTGAGTGGCCAAAATACAATGAGCAGTTCTTC. V usage is TRBV29-1 and J usage is TRBJ2-1; no clear D gene. CDR3 length equals 13 residues. Germline V CDR1 and CDR2: SQVTM, ANQGSEA. The V and J ends lost 3 bases and 4 bases respectively, with 10 bases between them.

In this sample, this clonotype turned up a few times. V is TRBV4-1 and J is TRBJ2-1; maybe TRBD1 (6 bases). This CDR3 contains 16 residues. CDR1 and CDR2 (germline): MGHRA, YSYEKL. The ends were cut back, 7 bases at V and 3 bases at J, with 19 bases in the middle. The CDR3 sequence is CASTQTPGTYYNEQFF. CDR3 sequence (DNA): TGCGCCAGCACCCAGACTCCCGGGACATACTACAATGAGCAGTTCTTC.

This chain connects TRBV15 to TRBJ1-6; 8 bases agree with TRBD1. The germline gives CDR1 LNHNV, CDR2 YYDKDF (reference sequence). The CDR3 consists of 15 residues. V was clipped by 1 base and J by 7 bases; unmatched bases: 3. For the CDR3, the DNA is TGTGCCACCAGCAGAGGGGACAGGCCCAATTCACCCCTCCACTTT. It codes for CATSRGDRPNSPLHF.

This clonotype was observed a few times. The rearrangement links TRBV14 to TRBJ2-7; D call uncertain. This CDR3 spans 15 amino acids. Germline V lookup: CDR1 SGHDN, CDR2 FVKESK. V was shortened by 0 bases and J by 0 bases, with 9 bases between the two germline ends. This CDR3 is CASSQDWGRSYEQYF. The CDR3 bases are TGTGCCAGCAGCCAAGATTGGGGTCGCTCCTACGAGCAGTACTTC.

V usage is TRBV7-2 and J usage is TRBJ2-5; 7 bases agree with TRBD2. Losses at the gene ends were 3 bases for V and 1 base for J; bases not matched to a gene: 5. From germline, CDR1 is SGHTA and CDR2 FQGNSA. There are 15 residues in the CDR3. The CDR3 region has the DNA TGTGCCAGCAGCTTCTCCCGACTAGCCCAAGAGACCCAGTACTTC. Translating it yields CASSFSRLAQETQYF. Based on the CDR3 plus reference TRBV7-2 and TRBJ2-5, the full variable domain is GAGVSQSPSNKVTEKGKDVELRCDPISGHTALYWYRQSLGQGLEFLIYFQGNSAPDKSGLPSDRFSAERTGGSVSTLTIQRTQQEDSAVYLCASSFSRLAQETQYFGPGTRLLVL.

This clonotype was seen many times. The V and J genes are TRBV12-3 or TRBV12-4 and TRBJ2-1, with 15 bases fitting TRBD2. Trimming removed 7 bases from V and 15 bases from J; junction bases left unmatched: 7. The CDR3 consists of 13 residues. The CDR3 spells CASTGTSGGRPFF. DNA of the CDR3: TGTGCCAGCACCGGGACTAGCGGGGGGCGACCGTTCTTC.

This clonotype was seen once. CDR3 coding DNA: TGTGCCAGCAGCGTAGGGGCTCAAGGGGGACCAGCGGAGGACTACGAGCAGTACTTC. Translation: CASSVGAQGGPAEDYEQYF. This chain uses TRBV9 with TRBJ2-7; TRBD1 might be the D (6 bases). The germline V and J ends were trimmed by 0 bases and 3 bases, with 25 bases remaining between them. This CDR3 comprises 19 residues. Germline V gene lookup returns CDR1 SGDLS and CDR2 YYNGEE.

This clonotype has more than one count but fewer than ten. V is TRBV20-1 and J is TRBJ2-3, with D maybe TRBD2 (5 bases). CDR3 length: 17 residues. V gave up 1 base and J gave up 2 bases, with 19 bases separating them. Per germline, CDR1 DFQATT and CDR2 SNEGSKA (reference sequence). DNA for the CDR3: TGCAGTGCTAGAGTACCCTCGGAGGCCTCTGACACAGATACGCAGTATTTT. Translated: CSARVPSEASDTDTQYF.

This clonotype was counted at least ten times. J is TRBJ2-1 and V is TRBV7-9; TRBD2 might be the D (5 bases). V was shortened by 3 bases and J by 9 bases, with 9 bases between the two germline ends. CDR1 SEHNR and CDR2 FQNEAQ come from the germline V gene (reference sequence). This CDR3 region has 12 residues. The CDR3 DNA follows: TGTGCCAGCAGCTTTACTAGTGCTGAGCAGTTCTTC. Translating gives CASSFTSAEQFF.

V gene TRBV18 combines with J gene TRBJ2-1; 9 bases are a match to TRBD2. The germline V gene has CDR1 KGHSH and CDR2 LQKENI. V lost 1 base, J lost 8 bases, and 6 bases stayed unmatched. This CDR3 is 15 amino acids long. The CDR3 protein is CASSPLAGVGDEQFF. CDR3 in DNA: TGTGCCAGCTCACCACTAGCGGGAGTAGGCGATGAGCAGTTCTTC.

This clonotype was counted many times. The chain carries TRBV28 and TRBJ2-2; 9 bases fit TRBD2. Germline V gives CDR1 MDHEN, CDR2 SYDVKM. V lost 6 bases and J lost 4; bases outside the gene matches: 9. This CDR3 has 16 residues. The CDR3 DNA reads as TGTGCCAGCAGAGAAATTAGCGGGAGACCCACCGGGGAGCTGTTTTTT. Translating it yields CASREISGRPTGELFF.

This clonotype was seen more than once but under ten times. This chain joins TRBV27 and TRBJ1-2; tentative D call: TRBD1 (5 bases). The CDR3 is made up of 16 amino acids. Trimming took 6 bases from V and 2 from J, leaving 19 bases between them. Germline V gene lookup returns CDR1 MNHEY and CDR2 SMNVEV (reference sequence). The CDR3 is CASRPTGTTGNYGYTF. CDR3 nucleotide sequence: TGTGCCAGCAGGCCTACCGGGACGACGGGCAACTATGGCTACACCTTC.

The chain couples TRBV11-2 to TRBJ1-6, with D possibly being TRBD1 (6 bases). Germline CDR1 is SGHAT and CDR2 is FQNNGV. V was pared by 5 bases and J by 7 bases, with 12 bases between. The length of the CDR3 is 14 residues. CDR3 amino acids: CASSGGPGNSPLHF. The CDR3 nucleotides are TGTGCCAGCAGCGGGGGGCCGGGAAATTCACCCCTCCACTTT. Supplemented by reference TRBV11-2 and TRBJ1-6, the full variable domain reads EAGVAQSPRYKIIEKRQSVAFWCNPISGHATLYWYQQILGQGPKLLIQFQNNGVVDDSQLPKDRFSAERLKGVDSTLKIQPAKLEDSAVYLCASSGGPGNSPLHFGNGTRLTVT.

This clonotype occurred many times. The rearrangement joins TRBV2 to TRBJ1-4; D call uncertain. Trimming stripped 5 bases from V and 3 bases from J, with 13 bases between. The germline gives CDR1 SNHLY, CDR2 FYNNEI. This CDR3 is 15 amino acids long. CDR3 bases: TGTGCCAGCAGTCACGACGGAACCTCTAATGAAAAACTGTTTTTT. This codes for CASSHDGTSNEKLFF.

This clonotype was observed many times. V usage is TRBV11-2 and J usage is TRBJ2-3; D is unclear. TRBJ1-5 explains the end of the DNA better; the J call may be wrong. Germline V gene data show CDR1 as SGHAT and CDR2 as FQNNGV. The CDR3 is 12 amino acids. CDR3: CASRSAGDTQHF. As DNA, the CDR3 is TGTGCCAGCAGGTCAGCGGGAGATACGCAGCATTTT.

The chain carries TRBV6-2 or TRBV6-3 and TRBJ1-5, with D possibly matching TRBD1 (6 bases). Trimming shortened V by 11 bases and J by 6 bases, and 20 bases separated the two germline ends. Germline values: CDR1 MNHEY, CDR2 SVGEGT. The CDR3 runs 14 residues. The DNA for the CDR3 is TGTGCCTCTCAACGGGGGGCGCTCGGTCAGCCCCAGCATTTT. This codes for CASQRGALGQPQHF.

This clonotype occurred many times. The V gene is TRBV4-1, the J gene TRBJ1-6; TRBD1 aligns across 8 bases. The V gene's germline CDR1 is MGHRA and CDR2 YSYEKL. J gave up 8 bases and V 0 bases, and 3 bases lay outside the gene matches. This CDR3 is built from 15 residues. The CDR3: CASSQEVTGDSPLHF. Written as DNA, the CDR3 is TGCGCCAGCAGCCAAGAGGTGACAGGGGATTCACCCCTCCACTTT.

This clonotype was counted many times. The rearrangement joins TRBV20-1 to TRBJ2-7, with 10 bases fitting TRBD2. The V gene's germline CDR1 is DFQATT and CDR2 SNEGSKA (reference sequence). The CDR3 is made up of 13 amino acids. Unmatched junction bases numbered 3, after V lost 5 bases and J lost 2 bases. The DNA for the CDR3 is TGCAGTGCTTTACTAGCGGGACCCTACGAGCAGTACTTC. This sequence encodes CSALLAGPYEQYF.

This clonotype occurred many times. This chain connects TRBV30 to TRBJ2-7, with D perhaps TRBD1 (5 bases). Trimming removed 0 bases from V and 6 bases from J, with 15 bases in between. Germline CDR1 is GTSNPN and CDR2 is SVGIG (reference sequence). The CDR3 runs 14 residues. This chain's CDR3 is CAWSVSKGWSEQYF. CDR3 coding DNA: TGTGCCTGGAGTGTAAGTAAGGGGTGGAGCGAGCAGTACTTC.

This clonotype appeared a single time. The chain uses TRBV7-3 and TRBJ2-1; D might be TRBD1 or TRBD2, each matching 6 bases. Germline V lookup: CDR1 SGHTA, CDR2 FQGTGA. Between the trimmed V and J ends, which lost 5 bases and 4 bases, there was a span of 21 bases. This CDR3 has 17 residues. CDR3 bases: TGTGCCAGCAGCGGGCCGGGGGCGGCTTTGGCGTACAATGAGCAGTTCTTC. The encoded protein is CASSGPGAALAYNEQFF.

This clonotype was observed many times. The rearrangement links TRBV10-3 to TRBJ1-2; D not certain. The CDR3 is 13 amino acids. The germline CDR1 and CDR2 sequences are ENHRY and SYGVKD. Trimming took off 0 bases at V and 7 bases at J, with 9 bases between the two ends. DNA for the CDR3: TGTGCCATCAGTGAGTCGAGCTCGGCTGGCTACACCTTC. This translates into CAISESSSAGYTF.

This chain connects TRBV6-2 or TRBV6-3 to TRBJ2-1; D is perhaps TRBD1 (6 bases). Per germline, CDR1 MNHEY and CDR2 SVGEGT. V dropped 7 bases and J dropped 5 bases, with 12 bases sitting between them. The CDR3 totals 13 residues. The CDR3 sequence is CASIWGPNNEQFF. As DNA, the CDR3 is TGTGCCAGCATATGGGGGCCTAACAATGAGCAGTTCTTC.

This clonotype was seen repeatedly, ten times or more. V usage is TRBV28 and J usage is TRBJ1-6, with 8 bases lining up with TRBD1. Germline trimming cut 3 bases from V and 5 bases from J; bases unmatched to any gene: 6. Germline loops: CDR1 MDHEN, CDR2 SYDVKM. This CDR3 spans 16 amino acids. The CDR3 coding sequence is TGTGCCAGCAGTTTCTCCGGGACAGGCAATAATTCACCCCTCCACTTT. Amino acid sequence: CASSFSGTGNNSPLHF.

There are many counts of this clonotype. This chain connects TRBV18 to TRBJ2-5, with D uncertain. Per germline, CDR1 KGHSH and CDR2 LQKENI. V lost 3 bases and J lost 12, with 11 bases in between. This CDR3 has 11 residues. This CDR3 reads CASSPGGVEYF. In DNA form, the CDR3 reads TGTGCCAGCTCACCGGGTGGAGTGGAGTACTTC.

This clonotype came up many times. The chain couples TRBV28 to TRBJ2-1; either TRBD1 or TRBD2 may supply D (5 bases each). The germline CDR1 and CDR2 sequences are MDHEN and SYDVKM. This CDR3 comprises 13 residues. The ends were cut back, 2 bases at V and 10 bases at J, with 12 bases in the middle. The CDR3 DNA sequence: TGTGCCAGCAGTTTAGGGGGTCACCCCGAGCAGTTCTTC. Protein product: CASSLGGHPEQFF. Full variable domain (missing parts from reference TRBV28 and TRBJ2-1): DVKVTQSSRYLVKRTGEKVFLECVQDMDHENMFWYRQDPGLGLRLIYFSYDVKMKEKGDIPEGYSVSREKKERFSLILESASTNQTSMYLCASSLGGHPEQFFGPGTRLTVL.

This clonotype was recorded only once. The chain combines TRBV30 with TRBJ1-2; 9 positions agree with TRBD1. Germline CDR1 and CDR2: GTSNPN and SVGIG (reference sequence). CDR3 length equals 13 residues. V was pared by 1 base and J by 5 bases, with 2 bases of the junction left unmatched. The CDR3 is CAWSAGQGYGYTF. Written as DNA, the CDR3 is TGTGCCTGGAGTGCGGGACAGGGATATGGCTACACCTTC.

A few counts support this clonotype. The rearrangement uses TRBV7-3 and TRBJ2-7, with 8 bases that match TRBD2. The CDR3 sequence is 15 residues long. The germline gives CDR1 SGHTA, CDR2 FQGTGA. J was trimmed by 2 bases and V by 4 bases; bases with no gene match: 7. CDR3: CASSSVAGPPYEQYF. DNA of the CDR3: TGTGCCAGCAGCTCCGTAGCGGGACCTCCCTACGAGCAGTACTTC. The complete variable domain, with remaining parts taken from reference TRBV7-3 and TRBJ2-7, reads GAGVSQTPSNKVTEKGKYVELRCDPISGHTALYWYRQSLGQGPEFLIYFQGTGAADDSGLPNDRFFAVRPEGSVSTLKIQRTERGDSAVYLCASSSVAGPPYEQYFGPGTRLTVT.